The next 26 T cell receptor beta chains were all read from a single sample in a study of human T cells and chemical hapten exposure. TCRdb passed the RACE reads through MiXCR, listing each CDR3 protein once. The data hold 95,000 to 150,000 distinct CDR3 sequences, with approximately 15% observed a single time. Indicated time point: pre-sensitization, week 0. As for treatment: therapeutic diphenylcyclopropenone sensitization with weekly scalp DPC. The sample consisted of whole blood, taken in connection with sensitization to the hapten diphenylcyclopropenone (DPC). These receptors came from a woman under 30 with alopecia areata. Some clones in this sample may be carry-over from other donors' samples.

The chain joins TRBV20-1 to TRBJ1-4; 7 nucleotides match TRBD1. The CDR3 length is 14 residues. The V segment lost 1 base and the J segment 3 bases; nucleotides outside the gene matches: 2. CDR1 and CDR2 from the germline V gene are DFQATT and SNEGSKA (reference sequence). The CDR3 nucleotides read TGCAGTGCTAGAGGGGGGACAGCTAATGAAAAACTGTTTTTT. Translating gives CSARGGTANEKLFF.

The CDR3 spells CSGRDRTSYEQYF. For the CDR3, the DNA is TGCAGCGGGAGGGACAGGACCTCCTACGAGCAGTACTTC. The chain has TRBV29-1 and TRBJ2-7, with 8 bases aligning to TRBD1. With 7 bases clipped from V and 0 bases from J, the junction kept 5 bases outside the gene matches. There are 13 residues in the CDR3. Per the germline V gene, CDR1 is SQVTM and CDR2 is ANQGSEA.

V is TRBV7-3 and J is TRBJ2-1; 9 bases agree with TRBD2. V shed 4 bases and J 5 bases; nucleotides not matched to a gene: 6. The CDR3 contains 15 residues. Germline V gene lookup returns CDR1 SGHTA and CDR2 FQGTGA. The CDR3 is CASSSWGLANNEQFF. As DNA, the CDR3 is TGTGCCAGCAGCTCTTGGGGACTAGCTAACAATGAGCAGTTCTTC.

In its sample, this clonotype was seen a few times. The CDR3 nucleotides read TGCAGTGCTAGCGGGACAGGCTCCTTTTATGGCTACACCTTC. Translation: CSASGTGSFYGYTF. The chain is built from TRBV20-1 and TRBJ1-2; 8 bases match TRBD1. The CDR3 is 14 residues long. Germline-derived CDR1 and CDR2 are DFQATT and SNEGSKA (reference sequence). The junction had 8 bases not matched to a gene; V was cut back by 3 bases and J by 5 bases.

This clonotype was seen a few times. The J gene is TRBJ2-7, the V gene TRBV3-2; the DNA was not compared with TRBD2, the D call given in the table. TRBV3-2 is tagged as a pseudogene. The CDR3 is made up of 18 amino acids. The CDR3 loop reads CASSQDDGREGSSYEQYF. The CDR3 DNA is TGTGCCAGCAGCCAAGACGACGGGAGGGAAGGGTCTTCCTACGAGCAGTACTTC.

The chain is built from TRBV12-3 or TRBV12-4 and TRBJ1-6; D unresolved. V lost 5 bases, J lost 0 bases, and 20 bases lay in between. The CDR3 sequence is 19 residues long. CDR3 region: CASSPRAYSLSSYNSPLHF. In DNA form, the CDR3 reads TGTGCCAGCAGTCCCCGGGCCTATTCTTTGAGCTCCTATAATTCACCCCTCCACTTT.

This clonotype has only a few counts. The chain employs TRBV5-1 and TRBJ1-1; D is ambiguous. CDR3 length: 11 amino acids. V was trimmed by 4 bases and J by 7 bases, leaving 8 bases between them. Germline CDR1 reads SGHRS; CDR2 reads YFSETQ. The CDR3 loop is CASSHLDEAFF. CDR3 bases: TGCGCCAGCAGCCATTTGGATGAAGCTTTCTTT.

The chain couples TRBV29-1 to TRBJ2-3; no reliable D call. The CDR3 length is 11 residues. The V gene's germline CDR1 is SQVTM and CDR2 ANQGSEA. V lost 8 bases, J lost 6 bases, and 12 bases lay in between. Here the CDR3 reads CSPLRLDTQYF. CDR3 nucleotide sequence: TGCAGCCCCCTTCGTTTGGATACGCAGTATTTT.

V and J are TRBV5-1 and TRBJ2-6; 8 bases are shared with TRBD1. There are 19 residues in the CDR3. From germline, CDR1 is SGHRS and CDR2 YFSETQ. The J segment lost 0 bases and the V segment lost 2 bases, leaving 10 bases of the junction unmatched. The CDR3: CASSLRSGTGLSGANVLTF. CDR3 nucleotides: TGCGCCAGCAGCTTACGATCTGGGACAGGTCTCTCTGGGGCCAACGTCCTGACTTTC.

The chain recombines TRBV2 with TRBJ2-5; tentatively, D is TRBD2 (7 bases). Germline CDR1 and CDR2: SNHLY and FYNNEI. The ends were cut back, 6 bases at V and 2 bases at J, with 13 bases in the middle. This CDR3 region has 14 residues. The CDR3 spells CASRQRGHQETQYF. The CDR3 DNA is TGTGCCAGCAGACAGCGGGGACATCAAGAGACCCAGTACTTC.

The rearrangement uses TRBV4-1 and TRBJ2-2; D possibly corresponds to TRBD1 (5 bases). The length of the CDR3 is 17 residues. Deletions cut 4 bases from V and 0 bases from J, with 15 bases between. The germline V gene encodes CDR1 MGHRA and CDR2 YSYEKL. CDR3 sequence reads: CASSLQPGQTNTGELFF. As DNA, the CDR3 is TGCGCCAGCAGCCTCCAGCCAGGACAAACGAACACCGGGGAGCTGTTTTTT.

This sequence joins TRBV6-5 and TRBJ2-7, with D possibly being TRBD1 or TRBD2 (5 bases each). Trimming left V 0 bases short and J 9 bases short, with 6 bases between. Germline CDR1 is MNHEY and CDR2 is SVGAGI. CDR3 length equals 11 residues. The CDR3 loop reads CASSYSGGQYF. CDR3 nucleotides: TGTGCCAGCAGTTACTCTGGGGGGCAGTACTTC.

About this clonotype itself: A much larger clonotype is one base distant, so this may be a read error. This chain connects TRBV7-2 to TRBJ2-3, with TRBD2 matching 10 bases. CDR1 SGHTA and CDR2 FQGNSA come from the germline V gene. CDR3 size: 14 residues. The CDR3 is CAGSLLAGTDTQYF. CDR3 in DNA: TGTGCCGGCAGCTTACTAGCGGGGACAGATACGCAGTATTTT.

This clonotype appeared a few times. The chain uses TRBV11-3 and TRBJ2-1; D unresolved. CDR1 SGHNT and CDR2 YENEEA come from the germline V gene. The CDR3 has 15 residues. The V end was cut by 1 base, the J end by 8 bases, with 15 bases between. CDR3 residues: CASSLGSLDTHEQFF. As DNA, the CDR3 is TGTGCCAGCAGCTTAGGCTCCCTCGACACTCATGAGCAGTTCTTC.

The chain carries TRBV9 and TRBJ1-1, with 9 nucleotides matching TRBD1. The CDR3 loop spans 13 amino acids. With V trimmed by 0 bases and J by 8 bases, 2 bases remained unmatched. Germline lookup yields CDR1 SGDLS and CDR2 YYNGEE. The CDR3 DNA reads as TGTGCCAGCAGCGTAGAAGGGACAGGGGAAGCTTTCTTT. It encodes CASSVEGTGEAFF. Using reference TRBV9 and TRBJ1-1 for the parts outside the CDR3, the full variable domain is DSGVTQTPKHLITATGQRVTLRCSPRSGDLSVYWYQQSLDQGLQFLIQYYNGEERAKGNILERFSAQQFPDLHSELNLSSLELGDSALYFCASSVEGTGEAFFGQGTRLTVV.

This clonotype occurred a few times. The rearrangement links TRBV11-2 to TRBJ2-7; D remains unclear. The germline V gene has CDR1 SGHAT and CDR2 FQNNGV. Trimming cost V 5 bases and J 3 bases, with 11 bases left between them. The CDR3 loop spans 13 amino acids. This CDR3 is CASSLQVNYEQYF. The CDR3 DNA is TGTGCCAGCAGCCTACAAGTGAACTACGAGCAGTACTTC.

This clonotype has a count of ten or more. The chain carries TRBV12-3 or TRBV12-4 and TRBJ1-2; 7 bases fit TRBD1. This CDR3 contains 15 residues. Losses at the gene ends were 5 bases for V and 0 bases for J; bases not matched to a gene: 6. In DNA form, the CDR3 reads TGTGCCAGCAGTCCTTGGGACAGAGCTAACTATGGCTACACCTTC. It is translated as CASSPWDRANYGYTF.

V usage is TRBV10-2 and J usage is TRBJ2-7; TRBD1 aligns across 7 bases. CDR1 is WSHSY and CDR2 is SAAADI in the germline V gene. V dropped 5 bases and J dropped 3; count of bases not matched to a gene: 4. The CDR3 length is 13 residues. The CDR3 loop is CASSQTGYYEQYF. CDR3 coding DNA: TGCGCCAGCAGTCAGACAGGGTACTACGAGCAGTACTTC.

In this sample, this clonotype turned up many times. The DNA for the CDR3 is TGCGCCAGCAGCCAGGACTGGGCAGGGTATTCACCCCTCCACTTT. Protein sequence: CASSQDWAGYSPLHF. This chain links TRBV4-3 with TRBJ1-6, with D perhaps TRBD1 (5 bases). Trimming removed 3 bases from V and 8 bases from J, with 14 bases in between. This CDR3 contains 15 residues. CDR1 and CDR2 from the germline V gene are LGHNA and YSLEER.

The table lists this clonotype with a few counts. The chain recombines TRBV29-1 with TRBJ2-7; TRBD1 might be the D (6 bases). CDR1 and CDR2 from the germline V gene are SQVTM and ANQGSEA. CDR3 length: 12 residues. Trimming left V 5 bases short and J 3 bases short, with 11 bases between. The CDR3 DNA sequence: TGCAGCGTTCGGACAGCCCTCTACGAGCAGTACTTC. As protein: CSVRTALYEQYF.

This clonotype was picked up a small number of times. The genes are TRBV7-2 and TRBJ2-7; D uncertain. The CDR3 covers 13 residues. CDR1 is SGHTA and CDR2 is FQGNSA in the germline V gene. Trimming took 5 bases from V and 2 from J, leaving 10 bases between them. The CDR3 sequence: CASSGASTYEQYF. For the CDR3, the DNA is TGTGCCAGCAGCGGAGCTTCCACCTACGAGCAGTACTTC. Drawing the rest from reference TRBV7-2 and TRBJ2-7, the complete variable domain is GAGVSQSPSNKVTEKGKDVELRCDPISGHTALYWYRQSLGQGLEFLIYFQGNSAPDKSGLPSDRFSAERTGGSVSTLTIQRTQQEDSAVYLCASSGASTYEQYFGPGTRLTVT.

The rearrangement joins TRBV5-1 to TRBJ2-3; TRBD2 might be the D (6 bases). This CDR3 is 16 amino acids long. Germline CDR1 reads SGHRS; CDR2 reads YFSETQ. The V and J ends lost 0 bases and 2 bases respectively, with 13 bases between them. CDR3 in DNA: TGCGCCAGCAGCTTGGGTCGGGGGTCCTTCACAGATACGCAGTATTTT. Amino acid sequence: CASSLGRGSFTDTQYF. Drawing the rest from reference TRBV5-1 and TRBJ2-3, the complete variable domain is KAGVTQTPRYLIKTRGQQVTLSCSPISGHRSVSWYQQTPGQGLQFLFEYFSETQRNKGNFPGRFSGRQFSNSRSEMNVSTLELGDSALYLCASSLGRGSFTDTQYFGPGTRLTVL.

This clonotype appeared many times. This sequence joins TRBV7-9 and TRBJ1-2; D is unresolved. Looked up from germline, CDR1 is SEHNR and CDR2 is FQNEAQ (reference sequence). V lost 1 base and J lost 4, with 10 bases in between. CDR3 length equals 14 residues. The CDR3 loop is CASSLVRDLYGYTF. CDR3 DNA sequence: TGTGCCAGCAGCTTAGTAAGGGATCTCTATGGCTACACCTTC.

A few counts support this clonotype. Here the CDR3 DNA reads TGTGCCAGCAGTTTAGGGACACCGGTCGAGCAGTACTTC. Amino acid sequence: CASSLGTPVEQYF. The gene calls are TRBV12-3 or TRBV12-4 and TRBJ2-7; D may be TRBD1 (5 bases). Trimming cost V 1 base and J 6 bases, with 10 bases left between them. This CDR3 has 13 amino acids.

This clonotype was seen a handful of times. The V and J genes are TRBV2 and TRBJ1-1; D is undetermined. Germline CDR1 reads SNHLY; CDR2 reads FYNNEI. This CDR3 is built from 10 residues. V gave up 4 bases and J gave up 11 bases, with 8 bases separating them. For the CDR3, the DNA is TGTGCCAGCAGTGGTGGCGCGGCTTTCTTT. Residues: CASSGGAAFF.

This clonotype was observed a few times. The rearrangement joins TRBV21-1 to TRBJ1-1. TRBV21-1 corresponds to a pseudogene. This CDR3 has 17 residues. CDR3 protein: CASSKDGLPRRNTEAFF. The CDR3 DNA reads as TGTGCCAGCAGCAAAGACGGTCTCCCTCGAAGGAACACTGAAGCTTTCTTT.